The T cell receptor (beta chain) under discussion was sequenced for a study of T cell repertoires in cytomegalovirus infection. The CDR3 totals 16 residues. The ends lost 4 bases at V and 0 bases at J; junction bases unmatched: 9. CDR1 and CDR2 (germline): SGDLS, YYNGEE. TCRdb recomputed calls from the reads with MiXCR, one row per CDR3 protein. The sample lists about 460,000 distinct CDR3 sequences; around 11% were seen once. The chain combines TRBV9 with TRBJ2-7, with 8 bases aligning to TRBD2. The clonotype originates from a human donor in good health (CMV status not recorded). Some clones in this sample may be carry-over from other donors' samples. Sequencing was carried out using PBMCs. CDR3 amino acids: CASSPGLAGTSYEQYF. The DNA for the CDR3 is TGTGCCAGCAGCCCCGGACTAGCTGGGACCTCCTACGAGCAGTACTTC.